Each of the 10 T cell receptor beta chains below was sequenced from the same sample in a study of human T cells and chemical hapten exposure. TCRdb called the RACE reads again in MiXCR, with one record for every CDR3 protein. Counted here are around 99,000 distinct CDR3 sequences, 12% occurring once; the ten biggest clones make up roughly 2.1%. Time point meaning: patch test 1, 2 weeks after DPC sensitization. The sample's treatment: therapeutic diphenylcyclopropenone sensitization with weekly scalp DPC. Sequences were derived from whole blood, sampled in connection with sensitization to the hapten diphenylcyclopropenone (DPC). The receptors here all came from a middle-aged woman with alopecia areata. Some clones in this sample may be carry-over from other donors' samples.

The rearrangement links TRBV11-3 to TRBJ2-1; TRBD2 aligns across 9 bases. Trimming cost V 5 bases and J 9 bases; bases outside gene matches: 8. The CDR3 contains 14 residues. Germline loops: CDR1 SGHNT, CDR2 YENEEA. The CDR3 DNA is TGTGCCAGCAGCCTAGCGGGGTTGGAGGGTGAGCAGTTCTTC. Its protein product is CASSLAGLEGEQFF.

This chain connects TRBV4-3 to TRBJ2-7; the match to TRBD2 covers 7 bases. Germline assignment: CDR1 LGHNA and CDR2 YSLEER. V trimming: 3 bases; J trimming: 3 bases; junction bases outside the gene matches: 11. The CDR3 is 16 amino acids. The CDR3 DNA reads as TGCGCCAGCAGCCACAGAAGCGGGACCAACATCTACGAGCAGTACTTC. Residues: CASSHRSGTNIYEQYF.

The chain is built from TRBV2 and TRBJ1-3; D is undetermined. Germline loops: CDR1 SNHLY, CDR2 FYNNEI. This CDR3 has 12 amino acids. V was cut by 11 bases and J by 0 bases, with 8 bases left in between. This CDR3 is CAVLSSGNTIYF. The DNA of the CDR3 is TGTGCCGTACTGAGCTCTGGAAACACCATATATTTT.

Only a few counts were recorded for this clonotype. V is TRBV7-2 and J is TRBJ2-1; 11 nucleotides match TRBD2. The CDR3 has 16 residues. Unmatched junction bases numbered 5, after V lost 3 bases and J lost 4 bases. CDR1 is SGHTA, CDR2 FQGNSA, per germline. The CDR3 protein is CASSFKRLAGYNEQFF. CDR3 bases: TGTGCCAGCAGCTTCAAGAGACTAGCGGGATACAATGAGCAGTTCTTC.

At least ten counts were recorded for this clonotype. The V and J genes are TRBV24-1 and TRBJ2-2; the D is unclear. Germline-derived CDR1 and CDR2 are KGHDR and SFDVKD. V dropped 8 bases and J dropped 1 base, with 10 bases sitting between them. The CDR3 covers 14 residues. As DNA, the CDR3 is TGTGCCACCACCTCCAAAGGGAACACCGGGGAGCTGTTTTTT. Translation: CATTSKGNTGELFF.

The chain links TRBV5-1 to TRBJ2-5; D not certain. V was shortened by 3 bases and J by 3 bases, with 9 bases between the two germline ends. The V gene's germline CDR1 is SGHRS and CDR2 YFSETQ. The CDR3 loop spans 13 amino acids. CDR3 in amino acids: CASSSRTEETQYF. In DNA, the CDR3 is TGCGCCAGCAGCTCCAGGACGGAAGAGACCCAGTACTTC.

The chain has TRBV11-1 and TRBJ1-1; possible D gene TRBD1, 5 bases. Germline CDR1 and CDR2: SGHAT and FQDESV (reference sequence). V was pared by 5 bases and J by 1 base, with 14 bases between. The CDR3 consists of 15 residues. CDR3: CASSPGIGANTEAFF. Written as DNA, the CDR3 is TGTGCCAGCAGCCCAGGGATCGGGGCGAACACTGAAGCTTTCTTT.

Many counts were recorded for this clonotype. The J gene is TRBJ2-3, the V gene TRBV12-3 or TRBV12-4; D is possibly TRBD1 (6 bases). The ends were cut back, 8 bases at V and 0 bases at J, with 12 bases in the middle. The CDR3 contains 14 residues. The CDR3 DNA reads TGTGCCAGCGCCACAGGGTCTAGCACAGATACGCAGTATTTT. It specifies CASATGSSTDTQYF.

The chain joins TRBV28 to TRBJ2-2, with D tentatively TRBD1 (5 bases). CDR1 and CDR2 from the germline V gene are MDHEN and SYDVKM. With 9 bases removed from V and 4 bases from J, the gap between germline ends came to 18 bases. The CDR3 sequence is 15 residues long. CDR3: CASAFPGRITGELFF. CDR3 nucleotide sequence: TGTGCCAGTGCGTTCCCAGGGCGTATCACCGGGGAGCTGTTTTTT.

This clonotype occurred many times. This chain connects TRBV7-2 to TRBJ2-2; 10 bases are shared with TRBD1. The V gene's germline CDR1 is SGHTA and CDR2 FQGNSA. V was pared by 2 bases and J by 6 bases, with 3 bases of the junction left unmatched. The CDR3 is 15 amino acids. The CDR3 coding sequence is TGTGCCAGCAGCTTAAAGGGGACAGGGGCCGGGGAGCTGTTTTTT. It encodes CASSLKGTGAGELFF.